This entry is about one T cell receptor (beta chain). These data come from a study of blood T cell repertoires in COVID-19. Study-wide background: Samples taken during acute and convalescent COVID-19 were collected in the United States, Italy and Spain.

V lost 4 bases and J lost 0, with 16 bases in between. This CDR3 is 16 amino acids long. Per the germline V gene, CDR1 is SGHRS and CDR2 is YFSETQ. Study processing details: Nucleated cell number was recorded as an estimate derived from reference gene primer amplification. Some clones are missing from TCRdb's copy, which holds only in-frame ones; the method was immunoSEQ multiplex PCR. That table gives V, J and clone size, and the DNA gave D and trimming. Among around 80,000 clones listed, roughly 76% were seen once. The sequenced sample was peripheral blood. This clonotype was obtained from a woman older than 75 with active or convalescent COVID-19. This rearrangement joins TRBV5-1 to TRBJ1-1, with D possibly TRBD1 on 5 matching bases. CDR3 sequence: CASSLGLYDVNTEAFF. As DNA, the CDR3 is TGCGCCAGCAGCCTGGGACTCTACGACGTGAACACTGAAGCTTTCTTT. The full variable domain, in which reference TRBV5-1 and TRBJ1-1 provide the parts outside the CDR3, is KAGVTQTPRYLIKTRGQQVTLSCSPISGHRSVSWYQQTPGQGLQFLFEYFSETQRNKGNFPGRFSGRQFSNSRSEMNVSTLELGDSALYLCASSLGLYDVNTEAFFGQGTRLTVV.